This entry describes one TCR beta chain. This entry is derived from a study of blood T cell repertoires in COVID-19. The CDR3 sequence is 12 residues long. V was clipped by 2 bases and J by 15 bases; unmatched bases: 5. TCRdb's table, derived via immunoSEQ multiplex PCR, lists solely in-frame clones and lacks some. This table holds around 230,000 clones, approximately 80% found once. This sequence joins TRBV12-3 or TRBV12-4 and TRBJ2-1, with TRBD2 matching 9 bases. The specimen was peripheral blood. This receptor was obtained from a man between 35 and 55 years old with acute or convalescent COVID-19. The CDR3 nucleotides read TGTGCCAGCAGTTTATCTGCGGGAGGGCCGTTCTTC. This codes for CASSLSAGGPFF.